The rows below give T cell receptor beta chains drawn from one sample of a study of CD8 T cells in ankylosing spondylitis. MiXCR, run by TCRdb on the 5' RACE reads, gives a single entry per CDR3 protein. The repertoire holds hundreds of thousands of distinct CDR3 sequences, with 12% as singletons. Sequenced: blood, either unsorted or a sorted T cell fraction (not recorded which). The source is a male donor with ankylosing spondylitis. CDR3s include the opening cysteine and the closing phenylalanine or tryptophan. D genes are given only for firm matches. Rows may omit the clone size; those that give it use once, few, many or a size class.

J	V	D	size	CDR3	DNA
TRBJ2-7	TRBV5-1	.	few	CASTTTRGSKEQYF	TGCGCCAGCACCACAACTAGGGGCTCTAAGGAGCAGTACTTC
TRBJ2-3	TRBV20-1	.	.	CSAHRTAFSTDTQYF	TGCAGTGCTCACCGGACAGCCTTTAGCACAGATACGCAGTATTTT
TRBJ2-1	TRBV20-1	TRBD2	many	CSAPGGASNNEQFF	TGCAGTGCCCCCGGGGGGGCTAGCAACAATGAGCAGTTCTTC
TRBJ2-5	TRBV20-1	TRBD2	many	CSARDNPSGISQYF	TGCAGTGCTAGAGATAATCCTAGCGGGATTAGTCAGTACTTC
TRBJ2-7	TRBV7-9	TRBD1	many	CASRKGQGYYEQYF	TGTGCCAGCAGAAAGGGACAGGGATACTACGAGCAGTACTTC
TRBJ2-7	TRBV6-6	TRBD1	few	CASSPGQGVGQYF	TGTGCCAGCAGCCCGGGACAGGGGGTTGGGCAGTACTTC
TRBJ2-7	TRBV4-3	TRBD2	many	CASSRGLAYTYEQYF	TGCGCCAGCAGCCGAGGACTAGCGTACACCTACGAGCAGTACTTC
TRBJ1-2	TRBV29-1	.	many	CSVTEGIGYTF	TGCAGCGTTACGGAGGGGATTGGCTACACCTTC
TRBJ2-2	TRBV5-5	.	.	CASSLAPTSANTGELFF	TGTGCCAGCAGCTTGGCCCCCACTAGTGCGAACACCGGGGAGCTGTTTTTT
TRBJ1-2	TRBV20-1	.	few	CSAPQEWGGYTF	TGCAGTGCGCCCCAGGAGTGGGGCGGCTACACCTTC
TRBJ1-1	TRBV18	.	few	CASSPLARGGREAFF	TGTGCCAGCTCACCACTTGCTAGGGGAGGCCGGGAAGCTTTCTTT
TRBJ2-1	TRBV12-3/TRBV12-4	.	.	CASSFRRGGLISYNEQFF	TGTGCCAGCAGTTTCAGGCGCGGGGGCTTAATCTCCTACAATGAGCAGTTCTTC
TRBJ2-3	TRBV5-1	TRBD1	.	CASSFNRGRMQYF	TGCGCCAGCAGCTTCAACAGGGGGCGCATGCAGTATTTT
TRBJ2-7	TRBV5-1	.	few	CASSLEGLASSYEQYF	TGCGCCAGCAGCTTGGAAGGCCTAGCGAGCTCCTACGAGCAGTACTTC
TRBJ1-6	TRBV7-2	TRBD1	.	CASSSWGQHNSPLHF	TGTGCCAGCAGCTCCTGGGGACAGCACAATTCACCCCTCCACTTT
TRBJ1-6	TRBV7-3	.	.	CASSLDGGVTPLHF	TGTGCCAGCAGCTTGGACGGTGGGGTGACACCCCTCCACTTT
TRBJ1-2	TRBV4-3	TRBD1	.	CASSAGTGANYGYTF	TGCGCCAGCAGCGCCGGGACAGGAGCCAACTATGGCTACACCTTC
TRBJ2-7	TRBV27	TRBD2	.	CASSLSLAGGQDEQYF	TGTGCCAGCAGTTTATCCCTAGCGGGAGGGCAAGACGAGCAGTACTTC
TRBJ1-1	TRBV5-1	TRBD1	.	CASSGQGGGTEAFF	TGCGCCAGCAGCGGACAGGGAGGAGGTACTGAAGCTTTCTTT
TRBJ1-1	TRBV6-6	.	many	CASSYYIRGGPFF	TGTGCCAGCAGTTACTATATCAGGGGTGGGCCTTTCTTT
TRBJ1-3	TRBV6-2/TRBV6-3	.	many	CASRKTSSGNTIYF	TGTGCCAGCAGAAAGACAAGCTCTGGAAACACCATATATTTT
TRBJ1-2	TRBV10-3	.	few	CAISVNPNYGYTF	TGTGCCATCAGTGTCAACCCTAACTATGGCTACACCTTC
TRBJ2-5	TRBV4-1	.	few	CASSAQLRETQYF	TGCGCCAGCAGCGCCCAACTGAGAGAGACCCAGTACTTC
TRBJ2-7	TRBV6-6	TRBD2	.	CATGLAGVYEQYF	TGTGCCACGGGACTAGCGGGAGTCTACGAGCAGTACTTC
TRBJ1-2	TRBV5-1	.	.	CASSLEGQRGYGYTF	TGCGCCAGCAGCTTGGAGGGGCAGAGGGGCTATGGCTACACCTTC
TRBJ2-7	TRBV5-1	.	few	CASGSGQGISYEQYF	TGCGCCAGCGGGAGCGGGCAGGGGATATCCTACGAGCAGTACTTC
TRBJ2-1	TRBV20-1	TRBD2	few	CSATLADGGYNEQFF	TGCAGTGCTACCCTAGCGGACGGGGGGTACAATGAGCAGTTCTTC
TRBJ2-1	TRBV7-9	TRBD1	many	CASSFPDRADEQFF	TGTGCCAGCAGCTTCCCGGACAGGGCCGATGAGCAGTTCTTC
TRBJ2-4	TRBV20-1	.	few	CSAVENIQYF	TGCAGTGCTGTAGAAAACATTCAGTACTTC
TRBJ2-5	TRBV7-2	.	many	CASRRRSQETQYF	TGTGCCAGCAGACGGAGATCTCAAGAGACCCAGTACTTC
TRBJ1-4	TRBV4-2	TRBD1	.	CASSQPGTENEKLFF	TGTGCCAGCAGCCAGCCCGGGACAGAGAATGAAAAACTGTTTTTT
TRBJ2-2	TRBV20-1	.	many	CSARERSAAGELFF	TGCAGTGCTAGGGAGAGGAGCGCGGCCGGGGAGCTGTTTTTT
TRBJ2-3	TRBV24-1	TRBD2	few	CATRSSSGSAGDTQYF	TGTGCCACCAGGTCCTCTAGCGGGAGCGCCGGAGATACGCAGTATTTT
TRBJ2-3	TRBV4-2	TRBD2	few	CASSQRLAGEPSTDTQYF	TGTGCCAGCAGCCAAAGACTAGCGGGAGAGCCTTCCACAGATACGCAGTATTTT
TRBJ1-2	TRBV9	.	few	CASSVEGRELSGYTF	TGTGCCAGCAGCGTAGAGGGCAGGGAGTTGAGTGGCTACACCTTC
TRBJ2-5	TRBV9	.	many	CASSPEGGTQYF	TGTGCCAGCAGCCCAGAGGGGGGGACCCAGTACTTC
TRBJ2-2	TRBV11-1	.	.	CASSPDRMNTGELFF	TGTGCCAGCAGCCCGGACAGAATGAACACCGGGGAGCTGTTTTTT
TRBJ2-7	TRBV29-1	.	many	CSVREGASYEQYF	TGCAGCGTAAGGGAAGGGGCCTCCTACGAGCAGTACTTC
TRBJ1-5	TRBV20-1	.	many	CSAKESNQPQHF	TGCAGTGCTAAGGAAAGCAATCAGCCCCAGCATTTT
TRBJ2-1	TRBV11-2	.	few	CASSLGGRVFYNEQFF	TGTGCCAGCAGCTTAGGTGGCAGGGTCTTCTACAATGAGCAGTTCTTC
TRBJ1-4	TRBV28	.	.	CASSLRQPPDEKLFF	TGTGCCAGCAGTTTACGACAGCCCCCGGATGAAAAACTGTTTTTT
TRBJ2-1	TRBV19	.	few	CARPRAYSYNEQFF	TGTGCCAGGCCGCGGGCATACTCCTACAATGAGCAGTTCTTC
TRBJ1-5	TRBV6-1	.	.	CASSEGPGGDQPQHF	TGTGCCAGCAGTGAAGGACCGGGAGGGGATCAGCCCCAGCATTTT
TRBJ2-1	TRBV7-3	.	few	CASSSQGPSSYNEQFF	TGTGCCAGCAGTTCTCAGGGGCCCAGCTCCTACAATGAGCAGTTCTTC
TRBJ2-5	TRBV28	.	many	CASSPRRASLDF	TGTGCCAGCAGTCCCCGTAGGGCGAGCTTAGACTTC
TRBJ2-7	TRBV6-2/TRBV6-3	TRBD2	.	CASSFFLADEGEQYF	TGTGCCAGCAGTTTCTTTCTAGCGGACGAGGGCGAGCAGTACTTC
TRBJ2-3	TRBV7-2	.	.	CASSPDTAAKQYF	TGTGCCAGCAGCCCCGATACGGCAGCTAAACAGTATTTT
TRBJ1-2	TRBV18	.	many	CASSPLSPNYGYTF	TGTGCCAGCTCACCACTTTCACCTAACTATGGCTACACCTTC
TRBJ1-6	TRBV6-2/TRBV6-3	.	.	CASSYSSLGFRTYTYNSPLHF	TGTGCCAGCAGTTACTCATCTCTGGGTTTCCGAACTTATACATATAATTCACCCCTCCACTTT
TRBJ2-7	TRBV7-2	.	few	CASSFSQVLSYEQYF	TGTGCCAGCAGCTTCTCCCAGGTCCTCTCCTACGAGCAGTACTTC
TRBJ2-3	TRBV7-7	.	few	CASSLDGGDTQYF	TGTGCTAGCAGCTTAGACGGTGGAGATACGCAGTATTTT
TRBJ2-1	TRBV29-1	TRBD1	many	CSVAGQGTYNEQFF	TGCAGCGTGGCGGGACAGGGCACCTACAATGAGCAGTTCTTC
TRBJ2-1	TRBV5-1	TRBD2	many	CASSSGGHYNEQFF	TGCGCCAGCAGCTCGGGAGGCCATTACAATGAGCAGTTCTTC
TRBJ2-3	TRBV7-2	.	many	CASSTGDTQYF	TGTGCCAGCTCGACCGGAGATACGCAGTATTTT
TRBJ1-1	TRBV11-2	.	many	CASSPAGGAFF	TGTGCCAGCAGCCCCGCCGGGGGAGCTTTCTTT